The rows below give T cell receptor beta chains drawn from one sample of a study of Ad26.COV2.S vaccination and SARS-CoV-2 variants. This table comes from immunoSEQ multiplex PCR, and its TCRdb copy is limited to in-frame clones, with some not included. The data show hundreds of thousands of clones, approximately 90% seen once. The material sequenced was peripheral blood, taken in a trial of Ad26.COV2.S vaccine versus placebo. Receptor source: a person aged 18-60 years who received the Ad26.COV2.S COVID-19 vaccine or a placebo. Both conserved end residues are trimmed from each CDR3.

TRBJ2-1 | TRBV6-6 | ASSQPNHNYNEQF
TRBJ1-3 | TRBV6-5 | ASSYRADNSGNTIY
TRBJ1-4 | TRBV27 | ASSPSGTLGEKLF
TRBJ1-1 | TRBV7-8 | ASSLRSGTEAF
TRBJ1-5 | TRBV2 | ASNIVSNQPQH
TRBJ1-2 | TRBV19 | ASSTRLLGNYGYT
TRBJ1-2 | TRBV7-9 | ASSLARVKGYGYT
TRBJ2-3 | TRBV3-1/TRBV3-2 | ASSSPPQRRLTDTQY
TRBJ1-1 | TRBV7-9 | ASSLARGTGMNTEAF
TRBJ2-2 | TRBV19 | ASIKSKGMLSTGELF
TRBJ2-7 | TRBV19 | ASTLGGSDEQY
TRBJ2-7 | TRBV4-3 | ASSQDPISSYEQY
TRBJ1-2 | TRBV5-6 | ASSLGGSNYGYT
TRBJ2-6 | TRBV9 | ASSSQYGANVLT
TRBJ2-2 | TRBV5-1 | ASSFGLAGLGVGELF
TRBJ1-5 | TRBV19 | ASSIDPGNQPQH
TRBJ2-1 | TRBV7-8 | ASSLAWVSSGGASGQV
TRBJ2-7 | TRBV7-9 | ASSLGSRDYEQY
TRBJ1-1 | TRBV10-3 | ASGDSRGATEAF
TRBJ1-3 | TRBV29-1 | SVGESSGNTIY